This T cell receptor (beta chain) was captured in a study of beta chain features in type 1 diabetes. The overall study: Taken together, all samples contributed 107,917,701 examined sorted cells. Study conclusions and caveats: Comparison showed that naive, central memory and Treg TCRB repertoires appeared more similar among patients than among healthy donors. Shortening of TCRB CDR3s, moderate but significant, appeared in all four CD4+ subsets of Type 1 diabetes patients.

The sequenced template was cDNA made from the entire isolated RNA. Profiled with immunoSEQ multiplex PCR; TCRdb holds only in-frame clones, not every one. The sample records hundreds of thousands of clones, around 15% being singletons. Comments on this clone: Its cognate antigen is unknown.

Isolation of CD4+ naive, central memory, regulatory and stem cell-like memory cells was achieved by sorting via CD45RO/CCR7/CD25/CD127/CD95/CD27. Purities over 98% were achieved in all sorted populations. This TCR was recovered from a man aged 18 to 35 with type 1 diabetes. Source material: naive CD4+ T cells from blood.

The CDR3 is CASSGTGTNQPQHF. The CDR3 DNA reads TGTGCCAGCAGCGGGACAGGGACTAATCAGCCCCAGCATTTT. V is TRBV9 and J is TRBJ1-5; 8 bases are shared with TRBD1. Germline V gene sequence: CDR1 SGDLS, CDR2 YYNGEE. This CDR3 comprises 14 residues. With V trimmed by 3 bases and J by 4 bases, 3 bases remained unmatched.